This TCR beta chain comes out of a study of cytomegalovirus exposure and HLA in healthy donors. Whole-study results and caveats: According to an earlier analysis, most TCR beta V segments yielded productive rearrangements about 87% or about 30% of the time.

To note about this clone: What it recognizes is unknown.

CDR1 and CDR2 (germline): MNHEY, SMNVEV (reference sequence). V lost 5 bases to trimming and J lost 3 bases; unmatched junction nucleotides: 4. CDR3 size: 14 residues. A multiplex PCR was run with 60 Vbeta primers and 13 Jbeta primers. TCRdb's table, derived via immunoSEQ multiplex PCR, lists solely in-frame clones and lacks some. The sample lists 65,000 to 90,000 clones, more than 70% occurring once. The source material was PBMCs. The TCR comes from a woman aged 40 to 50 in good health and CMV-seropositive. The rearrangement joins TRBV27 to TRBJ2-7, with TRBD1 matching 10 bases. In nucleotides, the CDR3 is TGTGCCAGCAGTCGACAGGGGGCAATCTACGAGCAGTACTTC. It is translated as CASSRQGAIYEQYF.